This T cell receptor (beta chain) was recorded in a study of identical twins' blood T cells (dated by TCRdb to the early 2010s). In the study overall: The roughly twelve libraries, six for the alpha chain and six for the beta chain, yielded around 50 million Illumina reads in total. To assess how genetics influences repertoire formation, the study used next-generation sequencing to compare the TCR alpha and beta chain repertoires of three pairs of monozygous twins. On the study overall, not on this receptor specifically: Among the most abundant TCRbeta clonotypes, every donor shared more CDR3 sequences with her own twin than with unrelated donors. Validation by independent studies was stated to be required for the proposed role of the TCRalpha J segment in MHC recognition during thymic selection. V gene usage, even among non-selected out-of-frame TCRbeta clonotypes, was reported to be markedly more similar within twin pairs than between unrelated donors. Because the twins were reared together, environmental influences could not be excluded as an explanation for twin similarity. The count of CDR3 clonotypes shared by two donors depended mainly on the product of the two donors' cloneset sizes, and twins did not clearly depart from this trend.

The CDR3 spans 13 residues, from the cysteine through the phenylalanine. The only DNA kept is the CDR3, 39 bases in frame from the first base. In the germline V gene, CDR1 corresponds to MNHNS and CDR2 to SASEGT. The germline ends are 7 bases apart after V is trimmed by 0 bases and J by 5 bases. The receptor library was made with 5' RACE. The listed sequencing device is Illumina Genome Analyzer IIx. RNA-based TCR cDNA libraries were prepared by a previously described protocol with several modifications. To prevent cross-contamination, sample-specific barcodes were added to both ends of each TCR cDNA library during cDNA synthesis and amplification. Per the authors' processing: Between about 95,000 and nearly 550,000 clonotypes were identified per individual, with roughly 2.2 to 3.6 million CDR3-containing reads per library. Reads with improper barcode index combinations were discarded, after which clonesets were built for each library with the MiTCR software. MiTCR filtered or rescued low-quality reads and corrected PCR and sequencing errors when assembling CDR3 clonotypes. Artificial out-of-frame clonotypes were removed by being mapped to in-frame sequences, with one indel in the CDR3 allowed. Similarity in V and J gene usage between donors was calculated as the Jensen-Shannon divergence divided by the mean entropy. TCRdb reanalyzed the raw reads on its own, using fastp at Q25 for trimming and MiXCR for clone calling, and kept in-frame beta chains. Each entry is one CDR3 protein sequence, shown with its most common DNA and genes. The V and J calls shown here were made by TCRdb, not taken from the authors' results. The sample profile shows 350,000 to 450,000 distinct CDR3 sequences; about 28% of them were found once. The biggest ten clones account for 6% to 7% of the sample.

Six healthy women forming three monozygous twin pairs were used as donors. All three twin pairs had been raised together and were thought likely to have encountered the same vaccines and infectious agents. RNA was isolated from peripheral blood mononuclear cells and used to prepare TCR cDNA libraries. In this sample, this clonotype turned up a few times. Its cognate antigen has yet to be identified. No quality values exist for individual bases; no much larger clone is one base distant. The rearranged chain carries TRBV6-1 and TRBJ1-1; the D gene remains uncertain. This TCR came from a woman aged 18-50 years in good health. Specimen: PBMCs. This receptor has the CDR3 CASSEARITEAFF. Here is the DNA: TGTGCCAGCAGTGAAGCGCGAATAACTGAAGCTTTCTTT.